This TCR beta chain was obtained from a study of OX40 agonist ivuxolimab in advanced cancers. Germline CDR1 is SNHLY and CDR2 is FYNNEI. V was clipped by 2 bases and J by 5 bases, with 10 bases between them. CDR3 length: 15 amino acids. Clones were read by immunoSEQ multiplex PCR, and TCRdb kept only the in-frame ones, dropping some. The sample comprises some 25,000 clones, about four fifths of which are singletons, and around a third rests with the top ten. The rearrangement links TRBV2 to TRBJ1-6; D gene unclear. This specimen consisted of CD4+ or CD8+ T cells sorted from blood, obtained in a trial of the OX40 agonist ivuxolimab. The receptor was derived from an adult with an advanced solid tumor such as melanoma, head and neck, liver or kidney cancer. CDR3 sequence (DNA): TGTGCCAGCAGTGAATTTCTGTGGAATAATTCACCCCTCCACTTT. It is translated as CASSEFLWNNSPLHF.